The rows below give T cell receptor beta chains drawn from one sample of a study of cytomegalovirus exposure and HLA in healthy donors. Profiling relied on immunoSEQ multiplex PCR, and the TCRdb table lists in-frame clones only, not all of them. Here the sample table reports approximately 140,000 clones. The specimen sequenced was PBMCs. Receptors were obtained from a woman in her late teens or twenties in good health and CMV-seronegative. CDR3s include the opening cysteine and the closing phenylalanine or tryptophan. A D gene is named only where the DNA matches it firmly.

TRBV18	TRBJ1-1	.	TGTGCCAGCTCACGACAGGAACAATACATGAAAAACACTGAAGCTTTCTTT	CASSRQEQYMKNTEAFF
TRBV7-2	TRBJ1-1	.	TGTGCCAGCAGCTTAGGAACGGTGAACACTGAAGCTTTCTTT	CASSLGTVNTEAFF
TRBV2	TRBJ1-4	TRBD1	TGTGCCAGCAGGAGGACAGGGGTCCTCTGGGAAAAACTGTTTTTT	CASRRTGVLWEKLFF
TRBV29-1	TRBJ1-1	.	TGCAGCGTTGAAGAAACAGGGAACACTGAAGCTTTCTTT	CSVEETGNTEAFF
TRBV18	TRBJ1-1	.	TGTGCCAGCTCACCTATAGCGGACGTTGAAGCTTTCTTT	CASSPIADVEAFF
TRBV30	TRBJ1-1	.	TGTGCCTGGAGTGAGCCCGGGGGGCTGAGGTACACTGAAGCTTTCTTT	CAWSEPGGLRYTEAFF
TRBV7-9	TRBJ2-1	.	TGTGCCAGCAGCTTAAAAGCCCAACAGGGAAGTGAGCAGTTCTTC	CASSLKAQQGSEQFF
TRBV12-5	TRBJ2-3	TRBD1	TGTGCTAGTGGTTTCCCCGGTAAGAGAAGGGGGCGCGGAGATACGCAGTATTTT	CASGFPGKRRGRGDTQYF
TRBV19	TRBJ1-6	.	TGTGCCAGTAGTATCCAAACCCAGGCAAATTCACCCCTCCACTTT	CASSIQTQANSPLHF
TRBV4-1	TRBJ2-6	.	TGCGCCAGCAGCCCGACAATGACAGACACTGGGGCCAACGTCCTGACTTTC	CASSPTMTDTGANVLTF
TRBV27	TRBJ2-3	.	TGTGCCAGCAGTTTATCCAGGGTCAGCACAGATACGCAGTATTTT	CASSLSRVSTDTQYF
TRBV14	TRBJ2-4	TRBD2	TGTGCCAGCAGCCAAGATTCTAGCGGGAGGACCCGTGGCATCCAGTACTTC	CASSQDSSGRTRGIQYF
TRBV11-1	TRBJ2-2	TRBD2	TGTGCCAGCACTGGCGCGGGAGCGAGGGGCACCGGGGAGCTGTTTTTT	CASTGAGARGTGELFF
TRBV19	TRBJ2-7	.	TGTGCCAGTAGTACCTCCCTAGATCTCGGGTACGAGCAGTACTTC	CASSTSLDLGYEQYF
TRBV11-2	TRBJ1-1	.	TGTGCCAGCAGAGTCGGGTCGGTATACACTGAAGCTTTCTTT	CASRVGSVYTEAFF
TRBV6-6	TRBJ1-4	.	TGTGCCAGCAGTTACGTTCCGGGAAAACTGTTTTTT	CASSYVPGKLFF
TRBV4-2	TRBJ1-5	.	TGTGCCAGCAGCCAAGATGTGGGCCCCAATCAGCCCCAGCATTTT	CASSQDVGPNQPQHF
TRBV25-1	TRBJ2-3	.	TGTGCCAGCAGTGATGGGGGGGATACGCAGTATTTT	CASSDGGDTQYF